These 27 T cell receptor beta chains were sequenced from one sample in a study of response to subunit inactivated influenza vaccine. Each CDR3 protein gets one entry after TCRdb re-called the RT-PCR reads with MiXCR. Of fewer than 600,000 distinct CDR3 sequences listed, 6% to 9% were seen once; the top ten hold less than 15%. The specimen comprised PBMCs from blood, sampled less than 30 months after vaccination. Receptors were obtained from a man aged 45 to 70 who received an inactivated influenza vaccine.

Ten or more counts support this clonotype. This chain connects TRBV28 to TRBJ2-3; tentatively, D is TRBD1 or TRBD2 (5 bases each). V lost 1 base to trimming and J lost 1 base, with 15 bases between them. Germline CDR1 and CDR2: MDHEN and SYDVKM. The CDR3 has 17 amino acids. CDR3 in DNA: TGTGCCAGCAGTTTATCCCTGGGGCGGGTTGGCACAGATACGCAGTATTTT. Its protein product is CASSLSLGRVGTDTQYF. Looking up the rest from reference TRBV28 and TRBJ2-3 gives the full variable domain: DVKVTQSSRYLVKRTGEKVFLECVQDMDHENMFWYRQDPGLGLRLIYFSYDVKMKEKGDIPEGYSVSREKKERFSLILESASTNQTSMYLCASSLSLGRVGTDTQYFGPGTRLTVL.

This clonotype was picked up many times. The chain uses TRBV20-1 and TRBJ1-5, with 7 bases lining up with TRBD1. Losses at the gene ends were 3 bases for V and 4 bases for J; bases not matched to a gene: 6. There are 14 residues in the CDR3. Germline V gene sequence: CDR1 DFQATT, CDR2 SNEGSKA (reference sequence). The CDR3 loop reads CSARVQGLNQPQHF. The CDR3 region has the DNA TGCAGTGCTAGGGTACAGGGGCTTAATCAGCCCCAGCATTTT.

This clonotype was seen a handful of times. CDR3: CASSPGTGPNEKLFF. In DNA form, the CDR3 reads TGCGCCAGCAGCCCCGGGACAGGTCCTAATGAAAAACTGTTTTTT. The V gene is TRBV4-1, the J gene TRBJ1-4; 8 nucleotides agree with TRBD1. Unmatched junction bases numbered 4, after V lost 4 bases and J lost 3 bases. The CDR3 runs to 15 residues. Germline-derived CDR1 and CDR2 are MGHRA and YSYEKL.

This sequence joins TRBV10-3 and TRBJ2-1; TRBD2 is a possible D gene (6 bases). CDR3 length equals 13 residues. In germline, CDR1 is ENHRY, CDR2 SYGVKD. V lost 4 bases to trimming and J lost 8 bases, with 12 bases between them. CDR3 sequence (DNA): TGTGCCATCAGTGGTGGAGGGAGATATGAGCAGTTCTTC. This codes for CAISGGGRYEQFF.

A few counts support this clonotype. Here the CDR3 reads CASSLSQARTETQYF. The DNA for the CDR3 is TGTGCCAGCAGCTTAAGCCAGGCCCGGACGGAGACCCAGTACTTC. The chain has TRBV11-2 and TRBJ2-5; D not resolved. The V and J ends lost 2 bases and 5 bases respectively, with 15 bases between them. The CDR3 is made up of 15 amino acids. Germline V lookup: CDR1 SGHAT, CDR2 FQNNGV.

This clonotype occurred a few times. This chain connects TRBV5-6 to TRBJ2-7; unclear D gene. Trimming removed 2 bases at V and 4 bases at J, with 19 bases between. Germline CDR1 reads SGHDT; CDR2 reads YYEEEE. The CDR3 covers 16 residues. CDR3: CASSFRTGPYPYEQYF. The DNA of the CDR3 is TGTGCCAGCAGCTTCCGGACCGGACCTTACCCATACGAGCAGTACTTC.

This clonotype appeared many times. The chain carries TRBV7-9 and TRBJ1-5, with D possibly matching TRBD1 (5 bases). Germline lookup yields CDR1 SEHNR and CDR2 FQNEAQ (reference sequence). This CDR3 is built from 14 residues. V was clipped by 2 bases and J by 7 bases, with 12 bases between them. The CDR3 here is CASSLQGFEQPQHF. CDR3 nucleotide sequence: TGTGCCAGCAGCTTACAGGGCTTTGAACAGCCCCAGCATTTT.

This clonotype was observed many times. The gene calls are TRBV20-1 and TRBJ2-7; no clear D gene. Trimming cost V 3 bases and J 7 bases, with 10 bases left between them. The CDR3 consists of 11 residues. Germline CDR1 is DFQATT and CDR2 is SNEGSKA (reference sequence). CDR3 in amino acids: CSASQANEQYF. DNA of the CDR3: TGCAGTGCTAGTCAGGCTAATGAGCAGTACTTC.

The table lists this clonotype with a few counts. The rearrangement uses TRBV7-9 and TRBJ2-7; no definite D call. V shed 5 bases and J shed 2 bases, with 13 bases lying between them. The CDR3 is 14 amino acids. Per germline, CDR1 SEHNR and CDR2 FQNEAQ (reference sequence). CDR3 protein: CASSPVGKPYEQYF. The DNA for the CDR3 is TGTGCCAGCAGCCCAGTGGGCAAGCCCTACGAGCAGTACTTC.

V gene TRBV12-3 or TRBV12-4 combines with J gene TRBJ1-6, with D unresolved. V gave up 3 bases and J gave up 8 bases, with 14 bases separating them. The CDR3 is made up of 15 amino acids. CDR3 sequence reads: CASSLGWEPYSPLHF. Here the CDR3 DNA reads TGTGCCAGCAGTTTGGGGTGGGAGCCCTATTCACCCCTCCACTTT.

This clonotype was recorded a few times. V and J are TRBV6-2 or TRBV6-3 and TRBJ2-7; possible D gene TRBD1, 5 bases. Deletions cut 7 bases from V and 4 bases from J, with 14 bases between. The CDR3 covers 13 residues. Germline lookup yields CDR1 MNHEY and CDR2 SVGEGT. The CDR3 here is CASKWGRAYEQYF. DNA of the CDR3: TGTGCCAGCAAGTGGGGCAGGGCGTACGAGCAGTACTTC.

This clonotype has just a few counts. CDR3 loop: CASSSGAGLHSYEQYF. The DNA for the CDR3 is TGTGCCAGCAGTTCGGGAGCCGGACTACATTCCTACGAGCAGTACTTC. J is TRBJ2-7 and V is TRBV12-3 or TRBV12-4; a possible D gene is TRBD2 (6 bases). Trimming took 4 bases from V and 1 from J, leaving 17 bases between them. The CDR3 is 16 amino acids.

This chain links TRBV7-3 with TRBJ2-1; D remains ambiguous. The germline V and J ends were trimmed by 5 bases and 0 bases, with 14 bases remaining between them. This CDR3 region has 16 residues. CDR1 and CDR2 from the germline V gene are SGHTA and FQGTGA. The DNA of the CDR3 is TGTGCCAGCAGCAAGCTGGGCTGGCGCTCCTACAATGAGCAGTTCTTC. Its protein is CASSKLGWRSYNEQFF.

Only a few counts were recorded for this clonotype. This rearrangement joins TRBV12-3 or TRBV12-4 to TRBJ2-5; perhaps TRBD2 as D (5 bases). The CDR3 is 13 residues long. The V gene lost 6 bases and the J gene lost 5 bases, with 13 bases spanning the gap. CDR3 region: CASRRAPGETQYF. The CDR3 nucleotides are TGTGCCAGCAGACGGGCGCCGGGGGAGACCCAGTACTTC.

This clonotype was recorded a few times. The CDR3 sequence: CASSLKFLEGEQYF. DNA of the CDR3: TGTGCCAGCAGCCTAAAATTCTTGGAGGGCGAGCAGTACTTC. This chain connects TRBV7-2 to TRBJ2-7; a possible D gene is TRBD2 (6 bases). Germline values: CDR1 SGHTA, CDR2 FQGNSA. CDR3 length: 14 amino acids. V was clipped by 5 bases and J by 6 bases, with 17 bases between them.

The DNA for the CDR3 is TGTGCCAGCAGTTACTCTAGAGATACGCAGTATTTT. It encodes CASSYSRDTQYF. The V and J genes are TRBV6-6 and TRBJ2-3, with no clear D. This CDR3 contains 12 residues. The germline gives CDR1 MNHNY, CDR2 SVGAGI (reference sequence). V gave up 0 bases and J gave up 5 bases, with 3 bases separating them.

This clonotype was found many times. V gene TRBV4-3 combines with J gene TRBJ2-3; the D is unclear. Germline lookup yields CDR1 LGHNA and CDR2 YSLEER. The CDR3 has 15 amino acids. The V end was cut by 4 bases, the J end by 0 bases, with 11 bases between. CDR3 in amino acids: CASSPIHASTDTQYF. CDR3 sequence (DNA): TGCGCCAGCAGCCCTATACACGCTAGCACAGATACGCAGTATTTT.

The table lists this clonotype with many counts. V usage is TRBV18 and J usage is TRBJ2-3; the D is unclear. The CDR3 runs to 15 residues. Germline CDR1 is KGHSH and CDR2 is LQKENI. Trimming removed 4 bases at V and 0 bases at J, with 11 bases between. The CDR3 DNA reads TGTGCCAGCTCACGAGACCGATTAAGCACAGATACGCAGTATTTT. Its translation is CASSRDRLSTDTQYF.

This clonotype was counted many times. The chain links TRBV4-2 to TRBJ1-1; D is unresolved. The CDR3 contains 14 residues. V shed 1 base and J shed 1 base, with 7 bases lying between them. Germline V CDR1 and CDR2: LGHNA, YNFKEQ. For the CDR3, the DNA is TGTGCCAGCAGCCAAGGTTTCGGGAACACTGAAGCTTTCTTT. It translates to CASSQGFGNTEAFF.

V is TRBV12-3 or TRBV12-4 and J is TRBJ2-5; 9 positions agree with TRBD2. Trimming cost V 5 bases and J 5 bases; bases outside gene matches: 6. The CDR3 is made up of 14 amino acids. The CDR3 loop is CASSNSGGHETQYF. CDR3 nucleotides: TGTGCCAGCAGTAATAGCGGGGGCCATGAGACCCAGTACTTC.

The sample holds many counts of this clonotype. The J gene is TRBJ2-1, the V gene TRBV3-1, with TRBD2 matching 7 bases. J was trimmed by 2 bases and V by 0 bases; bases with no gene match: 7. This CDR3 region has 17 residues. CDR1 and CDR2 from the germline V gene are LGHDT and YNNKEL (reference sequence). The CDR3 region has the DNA TGTGCCAGCAGCCAAGATTTCGCGGGAGAGGCCTACAATGAGCAGTTCTTC. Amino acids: CASSQDFAGEAYNEQFF.

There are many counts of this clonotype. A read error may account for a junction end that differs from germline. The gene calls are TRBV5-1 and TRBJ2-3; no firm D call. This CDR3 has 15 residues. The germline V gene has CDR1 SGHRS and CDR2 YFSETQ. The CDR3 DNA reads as TGTGCCAGCAGTTTAGGTCCCGGGAGCACAGATACGCAGTATTTT. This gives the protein CASSLGPGSTDTQYF.

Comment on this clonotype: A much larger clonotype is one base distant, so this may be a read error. This CDR3 is CASSPRGRAVSGELFF. The DNA for the CDR3 is TGTGCCAGCAGCCCTAGGGGAAGGGCAGTGTCCGGGGAGCTGTTTTTT. The rearrangement joins TRBV5-5 to TRBJ2-2, with a weak D call TRBD1 (5 bases). The CDR3 sequence is 16 residues long. From germline, CDR1 is SGHKS and CDR2 YYEKEE (reference sequence). V lost 4 bases to trimming and J lost 6 bases, with 19 bases between them.

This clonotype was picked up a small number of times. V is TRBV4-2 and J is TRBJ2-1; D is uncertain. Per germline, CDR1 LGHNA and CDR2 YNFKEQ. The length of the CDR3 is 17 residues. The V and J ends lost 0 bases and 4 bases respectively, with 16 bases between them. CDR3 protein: CASSQDMASYPYNEQFF. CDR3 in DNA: TGTGCCAGCAGCCAAGATATGGCCAGCTACCCGTACAATGAGCAGTTCTTC.

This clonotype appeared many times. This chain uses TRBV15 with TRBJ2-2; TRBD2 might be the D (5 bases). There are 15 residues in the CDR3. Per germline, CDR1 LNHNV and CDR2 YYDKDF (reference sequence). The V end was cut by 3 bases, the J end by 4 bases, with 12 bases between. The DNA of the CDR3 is TGTGCCACCAGCAGGAGAGGTGGAGGCACCGGGGAGCTGTTTTTT. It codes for CATSRRGGGTGELFF.

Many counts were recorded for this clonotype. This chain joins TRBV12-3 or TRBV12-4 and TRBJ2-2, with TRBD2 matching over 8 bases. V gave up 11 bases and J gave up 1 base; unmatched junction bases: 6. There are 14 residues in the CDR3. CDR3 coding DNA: TGTGCCCAGAAGCGGGAGATGAACACCGGGGAGCTGTTTTTT. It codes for CAQKREMNTGELFF.

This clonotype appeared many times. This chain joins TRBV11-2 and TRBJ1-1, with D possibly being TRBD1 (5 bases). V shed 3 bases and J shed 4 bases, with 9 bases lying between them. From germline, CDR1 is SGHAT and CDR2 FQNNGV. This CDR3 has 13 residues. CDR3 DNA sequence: TGTGCCAGCAGCTTTCCGGGGCGCACTGAAGCTTTCTTT. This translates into CASSFPGRTEAFF.